This TCR beta chain was sequenced in a study of response to subunit inactivated influenza vaccine. The study, taken as a whole, reports: Every seasonal influenza vaccination brings in few new T cells, the authors suggested.

Worth noting for this clonotype: Antigen specificity is unknown.

In TCRdb, the RT-PCR reads were re-called with MiXCR into one record per CDR3 protein. The top ten clones hold approximately 10% of a sample with hundreds of thousands of distinct CDR3 sequences, about 18% of them seen once. The source of this sequence is a man aged 50-59 years who received an inactivated influenza vaccine. The sequences come from PBMCs from blood, collected 5 days after vaccination.

The CDR3 is CASSQDSSSTEAFF. For the CDR3, the DNA is TGCGCCAGCAGCCAAGATTCCAGCAGCACTGAAGCTTTCTTT. The V and J genes are TRBV4-3 and TRBJ1-1, with unresolved D. With 0 bases removed from V and 4 bases from J, the gap between germline ends came to 9 bases. The CDR3 totals 14 residues. Germline loops: CDR1 LGHNA, CDR2 YSLEER.